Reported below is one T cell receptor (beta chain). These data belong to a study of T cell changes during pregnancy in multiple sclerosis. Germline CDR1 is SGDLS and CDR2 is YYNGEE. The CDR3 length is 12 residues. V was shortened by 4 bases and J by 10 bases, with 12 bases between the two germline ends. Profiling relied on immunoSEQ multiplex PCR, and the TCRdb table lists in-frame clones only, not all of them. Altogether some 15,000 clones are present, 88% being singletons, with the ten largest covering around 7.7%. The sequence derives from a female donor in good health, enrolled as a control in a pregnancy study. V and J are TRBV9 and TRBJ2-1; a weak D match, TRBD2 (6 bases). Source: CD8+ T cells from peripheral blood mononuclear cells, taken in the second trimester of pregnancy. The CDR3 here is CASSPRTKEQFF. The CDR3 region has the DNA TGTGCCAGCAGCCCCCGGACTAAAGAGCAGTTCTTC.